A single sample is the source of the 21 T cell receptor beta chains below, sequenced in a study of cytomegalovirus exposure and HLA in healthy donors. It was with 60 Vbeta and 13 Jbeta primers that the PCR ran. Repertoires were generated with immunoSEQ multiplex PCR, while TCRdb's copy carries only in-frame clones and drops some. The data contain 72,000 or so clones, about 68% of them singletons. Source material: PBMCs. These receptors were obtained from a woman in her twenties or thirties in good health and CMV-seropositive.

The CDR3 nucleotides read TGTGCCAGCCGGTTCATGACTAATGAAAAACTGTTTTTT. Its protein is CASRFMTNEKLFF. V gene TRBV19 combines with J gene TRBJ1-4, with D hard to call. There are 13 residues in the CDR3. The germline V gene has CDR1 LNHDA and CDR2 SQIVND (reference sequence). V was clipped by 9 bases and J by 2 bases, with 10 bases between them.

The CDR3 DNA reads TGTGCCAGCAGCGTAGGCCCGGGAGGGTCCTACAATGAGCAGTTCTTC. Residues: CASSVGPGGSYNEQFF. The chain combines TRBV9 with TRBJ2-1, with TRBD2 matching 8 bases. Germline values: CDR1 SGDLS, CDR2 YYNGEE. Germline trimming cut 0 bases from V and 1 base from J; bases unmatched to any gene: 3. This CDR3 is built from 16 residues.

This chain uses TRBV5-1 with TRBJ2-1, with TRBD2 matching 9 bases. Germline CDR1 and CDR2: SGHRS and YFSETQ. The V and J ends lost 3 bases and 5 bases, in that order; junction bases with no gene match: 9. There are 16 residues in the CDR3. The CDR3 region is CASSWTGTSSHNEQFF. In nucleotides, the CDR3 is TGCGCCAGCAGCTGGACCGGGACTAGCAGTCACAATGAGCAGTTCTTC.

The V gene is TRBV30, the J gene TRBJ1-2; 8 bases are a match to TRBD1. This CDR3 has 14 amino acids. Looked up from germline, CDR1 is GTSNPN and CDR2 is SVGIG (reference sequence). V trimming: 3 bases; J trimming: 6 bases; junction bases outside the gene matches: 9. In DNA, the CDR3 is TGTGCCTGGAGGTGGGGACAGGCGGGGGATGGCTACACCTTC. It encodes CAWRWGQAGDGYTF.

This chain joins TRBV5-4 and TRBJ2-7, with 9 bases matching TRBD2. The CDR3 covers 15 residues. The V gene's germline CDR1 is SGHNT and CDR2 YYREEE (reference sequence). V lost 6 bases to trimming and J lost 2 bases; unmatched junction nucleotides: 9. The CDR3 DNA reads TGTGCCAGCACCCCTGGACTAGCGTTAACCTACGAGCAGTACTTC. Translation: CASTPGLALTYEQYF.

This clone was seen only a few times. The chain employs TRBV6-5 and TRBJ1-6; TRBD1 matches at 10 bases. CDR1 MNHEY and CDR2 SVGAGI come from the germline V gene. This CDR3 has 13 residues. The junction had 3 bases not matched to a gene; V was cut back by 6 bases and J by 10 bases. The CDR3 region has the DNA TGTGCCAGCAGAAGACAGGGGGCATCACCCCTCCACTTT. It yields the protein CASRRQGASPLHF.

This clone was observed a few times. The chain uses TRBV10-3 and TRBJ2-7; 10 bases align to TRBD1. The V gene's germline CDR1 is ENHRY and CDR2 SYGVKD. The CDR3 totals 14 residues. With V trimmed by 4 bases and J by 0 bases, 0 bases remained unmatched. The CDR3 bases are TGTGCCATCAGTGGGACAGGGGGCTCCTACGAGCAGTACTTC. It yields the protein CAISGTGGSYEQYF.

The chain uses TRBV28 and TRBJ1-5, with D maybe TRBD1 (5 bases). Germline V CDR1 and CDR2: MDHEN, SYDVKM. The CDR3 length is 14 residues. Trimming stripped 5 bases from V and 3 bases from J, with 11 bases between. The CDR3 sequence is CASSLRDFNQPQHF. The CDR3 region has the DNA TGTGCCAGCAGTCTCCGGGACTTCAATCAGCCCCAGCATTTT.

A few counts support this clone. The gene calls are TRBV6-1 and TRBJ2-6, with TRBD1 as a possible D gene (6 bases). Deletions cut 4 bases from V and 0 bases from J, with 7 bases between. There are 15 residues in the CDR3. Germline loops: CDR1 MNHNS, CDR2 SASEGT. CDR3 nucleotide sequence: TGTGCCAGCAGTGGCAGGGGCTCTGGGGCCAACGTCCTGACTTTC. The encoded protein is CASSGRGSGANVLTF.

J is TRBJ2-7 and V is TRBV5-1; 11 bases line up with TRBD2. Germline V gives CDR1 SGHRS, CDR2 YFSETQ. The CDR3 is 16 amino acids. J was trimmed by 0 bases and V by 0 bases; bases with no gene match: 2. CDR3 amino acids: CASSLVGTSGSYEQYF. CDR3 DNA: TGCGCCAGCAGCTTGGTCGGGACTAGCGGCTCCTACGAGCAGTACTTC. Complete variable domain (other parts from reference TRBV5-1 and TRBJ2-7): KAGVTQTPRYLIKTRGQQVTLSCSPISGHRSVSWYQQTPGQGLQFLFEYFSETQRNKGNFPGRFSGRQFSNSRSEMNVSTLELGDSALYLCASSLVGTSGSYEQYFGPGTRLTVT.

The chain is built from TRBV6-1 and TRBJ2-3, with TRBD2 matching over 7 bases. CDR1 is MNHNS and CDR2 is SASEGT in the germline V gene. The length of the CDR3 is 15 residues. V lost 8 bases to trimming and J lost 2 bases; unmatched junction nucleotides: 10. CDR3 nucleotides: TGTGCCAGCTCCCGCCAGGGAGGGAACACAGATACGCAGTATTTT. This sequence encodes CASSRQGGNTDTQYF.

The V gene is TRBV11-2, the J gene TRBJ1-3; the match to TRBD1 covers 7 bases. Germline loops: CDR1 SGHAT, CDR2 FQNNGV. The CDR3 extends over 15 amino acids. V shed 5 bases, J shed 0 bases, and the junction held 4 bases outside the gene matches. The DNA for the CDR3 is TGTGCCAGCAGCCGGGGACAGAGCTCTGGAAACACCATATATTTT. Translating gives CASSRGQSSGNTIYF.

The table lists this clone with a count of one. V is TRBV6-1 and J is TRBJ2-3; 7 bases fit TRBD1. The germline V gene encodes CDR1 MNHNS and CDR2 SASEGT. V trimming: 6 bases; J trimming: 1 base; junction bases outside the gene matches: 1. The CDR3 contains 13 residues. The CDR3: CASRDRGTDTQYF. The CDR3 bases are TGTGCCAGCAGAGACAGGGGCACAGATACGCAGTATTTT.

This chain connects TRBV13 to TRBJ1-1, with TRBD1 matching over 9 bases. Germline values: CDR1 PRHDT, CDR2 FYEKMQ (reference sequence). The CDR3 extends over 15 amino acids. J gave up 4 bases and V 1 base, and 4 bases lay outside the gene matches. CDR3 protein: CASSLETGGVTEAFF. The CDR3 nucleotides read TGTGCCAGCAGCTTAGAAACAGGGGGCGTCACTGAAGCTTTCTTT.

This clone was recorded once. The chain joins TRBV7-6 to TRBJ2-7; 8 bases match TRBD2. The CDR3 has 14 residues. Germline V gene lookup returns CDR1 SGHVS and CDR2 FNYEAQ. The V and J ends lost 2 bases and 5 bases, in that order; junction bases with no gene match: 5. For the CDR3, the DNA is TGTGCCAGCAGCTTAAGGCGGGAGGCCAACGAGCAGTACTTC. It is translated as CASSLRREANEQYF. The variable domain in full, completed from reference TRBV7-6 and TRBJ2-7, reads GAGVSQSPRYKVTKRGQDVALRCDPISGHVSLYWYRQALGQGPEFLTYFNYEAQQDKSGLPNDRFSAERPEGSISTLTIQRTEQRDSAMYRCASSLRREANEQYFGPGTRLTVT.

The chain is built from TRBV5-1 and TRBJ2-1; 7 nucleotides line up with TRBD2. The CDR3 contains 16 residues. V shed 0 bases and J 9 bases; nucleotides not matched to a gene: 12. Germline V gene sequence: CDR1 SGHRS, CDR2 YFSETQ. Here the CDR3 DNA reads TGCGCCAGCAGCTTGGAAGGCGGGAGTCGGCAGACTGAGCAGTTCTTC. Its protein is CASSLEGGSRQTEQFF.

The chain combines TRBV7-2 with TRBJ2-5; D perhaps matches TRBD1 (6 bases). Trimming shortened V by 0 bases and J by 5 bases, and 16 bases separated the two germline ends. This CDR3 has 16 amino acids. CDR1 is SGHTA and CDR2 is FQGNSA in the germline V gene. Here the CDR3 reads CASSLAWGLGVETQYF. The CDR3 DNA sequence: TGTGCCAGCAGCTTAGCGTGGGGGCTAGGGGTGGAGACCCAGTACTTC.

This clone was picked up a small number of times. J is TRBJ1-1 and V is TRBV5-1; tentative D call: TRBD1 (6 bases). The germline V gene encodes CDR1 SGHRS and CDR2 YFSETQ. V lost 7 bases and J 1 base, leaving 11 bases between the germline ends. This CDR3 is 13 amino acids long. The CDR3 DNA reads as TGCGCCAGCCAGGAACAGGGGAACACTGAAGCTTTCTTT. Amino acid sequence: CASQEQGNTEAFF. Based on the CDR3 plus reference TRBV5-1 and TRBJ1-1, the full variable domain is KAGVTQTPRYLIKTRGQQVTLSCSPISGHRSVSWYQQTPGQGLQFLFEYFSETQRNKGNFPGRFSGRQFSNSRSEMNVSTLELGDSALYLCASQEQGNTEAFFGQGTRLTVV.

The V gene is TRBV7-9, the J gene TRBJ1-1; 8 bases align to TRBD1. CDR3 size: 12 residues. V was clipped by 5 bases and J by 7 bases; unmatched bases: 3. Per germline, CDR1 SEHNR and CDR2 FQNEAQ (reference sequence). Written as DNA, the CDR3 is TGTGCCAGCAGCGCGACAGGGGTTGAAGCTTTCTTT. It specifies CASSATGVEAFF.

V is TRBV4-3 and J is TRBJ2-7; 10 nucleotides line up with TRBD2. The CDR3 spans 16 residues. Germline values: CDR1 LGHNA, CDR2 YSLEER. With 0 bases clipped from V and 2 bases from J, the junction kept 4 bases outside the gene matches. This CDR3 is CASSQERLAGAYEQYF. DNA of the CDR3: TGCGCCAGCAGCCAAGAGCGGCTAGCGGGAGCCTACGAGCAGTACTTC.

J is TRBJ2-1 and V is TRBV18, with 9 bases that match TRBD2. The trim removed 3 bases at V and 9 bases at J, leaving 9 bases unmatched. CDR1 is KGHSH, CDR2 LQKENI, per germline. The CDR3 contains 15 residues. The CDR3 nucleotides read TGTGCCAGCTCACCGATGGCGGGAGGGCCTGGTGAGCAGTTCTTC. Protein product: CASSPMAGGPGEQFF.